This TCR beta chain derives from a study of OX40 agonist ivuxolimab in advanced cancers. The overall study: It was ivuxolimab, an agonistic anti-OX40 (CD134) antibody, that patients were treated with. Notes on the study in general: Doses of 0.1 to 3.0 mg/kg were accompanied by clonal expansion of CD4+ and CD8+ blood T cells by week 6.

The germline gives CDR1 SGHKS, CDR2 YYEKEE (reference sequence). This CDR3 is built from 19 residues. Trimming at V came to 0 bases and at J to 2 bases, leaving 12 bases not matched to a gene. With respect to this clone: Its antigen is still unknown.

The data were produced by immunoSEQ multiplex PCR, yet TCRdb's version contains in-frame clones alone and is incomplete. The sample has some 37,000 clones, approximately 90% seen once. The rearrangement links TRBV5-5 to TRBJ1-5; 9 bases are a match to TRBD1. The sequence came from an adult with an advanced solid tumor such as melanoma, head and neck, liver or kidney cancer. The sample in question was CD4+ or CD8+ T cells sorted from blood, obtained in a trial of the OX40 agonist ivuxolimab. The CDR3 loop reads CASSLAVGQGTLGNQPQHF. Here the CDR3 DNA reads TGTGCCAGCAGCTTGGCCGTGGGACAGGGAACTTTGGGCAATCAGCCCCAGCATTTT. The full variable domain, with the rest looked up from reference TRBV5-5 and TRBJ1-5, is DAGVTQSPTHLIKTRGQQVTLRCSPISGHKSVSWYQQVLGQGPQFIFQYYEKEERGRGNFPDRFSARQFPNYSSELNVNALLLGDSALYLCASSLAVGQGTLGNQPQHFGDGTRLSIL.